This entry lists 12 T cell receptor beta chains sequenced from one sample in a study of T cells in Graves' hyperthyroidism and ophthalmopathy. TCR beta CDR3 sequences were amplified from RNA transcripts. HTBI primers were used for first-round RT-PCR of the TCR CDR3. TCRdb reanalysed the multiplex PCR reads using MiXCR and keeps one entry per CDR3 protein. The table has 500,000 to 600,000 distinct CDR3 sequences, over 15% seen once. What was sequenced was blood. These receptors all stem from a woman aged 18-35 years with Graves' hyperthyroidism.

At least ten counts were recorded for this clonotype. The chain employs TRBV28 and TRBJ1-3; 7 nucleotides match TRBD1. The CDR3 is 14 residues long. CDR1 and CDR2 (germline): MDHEN, SYDVKM. The ends lost 6 bases at V and 4 bases at J; junction bases unmatched: 6. CDR3 in DNA: TGTGCCAGCAGGCCCGGACAGGAAGGAAACACCATATATTTT. Translated, it gives CASRPGQEGNTIYF.

The chain employs TRBV13 and TRBJ2-3, with D possibly TRBD1 on 6 matching bases. V gave up 2 bases and J gave up 0 bases, with 15 bases separating them. The germline CDR1 and CDR2 sequences are PRHDT and FYEKMQ (reference sequence). This CDR3 has 17 amino acids. CDR3 sequence: CASSLYVGQGSTDTQYF. CDR3 coding DNA: TGTGCCAGCAGCTTATATGTCGGCCAGGGGAGCACAGATACGCAGTATTTT. The full variable domain, rest sourced from reference TRBV13 and TRBJ2-3, is AAGVIQSPRHLIKEKRETATLKCYPIPRHDTVYWYQQGPGQDPQFLISFYEKMQSDKGSIPDRFSAQQFSDYHSELNMSSLELGDSALYFCASSLYVGQGSTDTQYFGPGTRLTVL.

In its sample, this clonotype was seen a few times. The chain recombines TRBV4-2 with TRBJ1-1; D is unresolved. Looked up from germline, CDR1 is LGHNA and CDR2 is YNFKEQ. Deletions cut 1 base from V and 5 bases from J, with 11 bases between. This CDR3 spans 14 amino acids. CDR3 protein: CASSQASGNTEAFF. The CDR3 nucleotides read TGTGCCAGCAGCCAAGCCAGCGGGAATACTGAAGCTTTCTTT.

In this sample, this clonotype turned up many times. The rearrangement uses TRBV2 and TRBJ2-7; D gene uncertain. Per the germline V gene, CDR1 is SNHLY and CDR2 is FYNNEI. The CDR3 runs 15 residues. The V and J ends lost 7 bases and 4 bases respectively, with 20 bases between them. The CDR3 spells CASNGQLRVEYEQYF. The CDR3 nucleotides are TGTGCCAGCAACGGCCAGCTCCGGGTGGAATACGAGCAGTACTTC.

The chain joins TRBV11-2 to TRBJ2-7, with D unresolved. CDR1 and CDR2 (germline): SGHAT, FQNNGV. The length of the CDR3 is 14 residues. V was shortened by 1 base and J by 8 bases, with 15 bases between the two germline ends. CDR3 residues: CASSLASLTEKQYF. The CDR3 region has the DNA TGTGCCAGCAGCTTAGCCTCCTTGACGGAAAAGCAGTACTTC.

The sample holds many counts of this clonotype. The chain uses TRBV6-1 and TRBJ2-7, with D tentatively TRBD2 (5 bases). In germline, CDR1 is MNHNS, CDR2 SASEGT. CDR3 length equals 16 residues. With 7 bases removed from V and 1 base from J, the gap between germline ends came to 20 bases. Here the CDR3 reads CASTSSLGGASYEQYF. For the CDR3, the DNA is TGTGCCAGCACCTCCTCGCTAGGAGGCGCGTCCTACGAGCAGTACTTC.

This chain uses TRBV7-2 with TRBJ2-7, with 7 bases aligning to TRBD2. This CDR3 comprises 13 residues. Germline CDR1 reads SGHTA; CDR2 reads FQGNSA. V lost 8 bases, J lost 4 bases, and 8 bases stayed unmatched. The CDR3 nucleotides are TGTGCCAGCGAAGGGACTAACCATTACGAGCAGTACTTC. It is translated as CASEGTNHYEQYF. The variable domain in full, completed from reference TRBV7-2 and TRBJ2-7, reads GAGVSQSPSNKVTEKGKDVELRCDPISGHTALYWYRQSLGQGLEFLIYFQGNSAPDKSGLPSDRFSAERTGGSVSTLTIQRTQQEDSAVYLCASEGTNHYEQYFGPGTRLTVT.

This clonotype was detected many times. This chain uses TRBV20-1 with TRBJ1-1, with 8 bases fitting TRBD1. Losses at the gene ends were 3 bases for V and 4 bases for J; bases not matched to a gene: 7. The length of the CDR3 is 14 residues. Germline CDR1 DFQATT, CDR2 SNEGSKA (reference sequence). In DNA, the CDR3 is TGCAGTGCTAGGGGGGGACAGGAGGGCACTGAAGCTTTCTTT. Translated, it gives CSARGGQEGTEAFF.

This clonotype was counted only a few times. V usage is TRBV6-1 and J usage is TRBJ2-7; D is unclear. Germline V gene lookup returns CDR1 MNHNS and CDR2 SASEGT. The germline V and J ends were trimmed by 3 bases and 0 bases, with 6 bases remaining between them. The CDR3 has 13 residues. The CDR3 bases are TGTGCCAGCAGTGATTGGTCCTCCTACGAGCAGTACTTC. It specifies CASSDWSSYEQYF.

The chain employs TRBV12-3 or TRBV12-4 and TRBJ2-4, with 7 bases aligning to TRBD1. J gave up 2 bases and V 6 bases, and 10 bases lay outside the gene matches. This CDR3 is built from 16 residues. The CDR3 here is CASSSPTGTTKNIQYF. The DNA of the CDR3 is TGTGCCAGCAGCAGCCCGACAGGGACAACCAAAAACATTCAGTACTTC.

V usage is TRBV24-1 and J usage is TRBJ2-1; 12 bases map to TRBD1. V dropped 2 bases and J dropped 8; count of bases not matched to a gene: 12. In germline, CDR1 is KGHDR, CDR2 SFDVKD. CDR3 size: 18 residues. The DNA of the CDR3 is TGTGCCACCAGTGATTCCTCATTAGGGGACAGGGGGCTGGATGAGCAGTTCTTC. Protein product: CATSDSSLGDRGLDEQFF.

There are many counts of this clonotype. The rearrangement joins TRBV5-5 to TRBJ2-3, with D perhaps matching TRBD2 (6 bases). Germline V lookup: CDR1 SGHKS, CDR2 YYEKEE (reference sequence). V gave up 1 base and J gave up 4 bases, with 13 bases separating them. This CDR3 has 15 residues. The CDR3 is CASSLTGVSPDTQYF. CDR3 sequence (DNA): TGTGCCAGCAGCTTGACGGGAGTGAGCCCAGATACGCAGTATTTT.